The following is a T cell receptor beta chain sequence with its context. This entry is derived from a study of monozygotic twins with inflammatory bowel disease. The V gene's germline CDR1 is SGHDT and CDR2 YYEEEE. The length of the CDR3 is 16 residues. PCR of TCRalpha and TCRbeta cDNA was nested, with two rounds of around 16 and 10 cycles. TCRdb re-analyzed the 5' RACE reads; it lists each CDR3 protein once, without DNA. This repertoire comprises approximately 400,000 distinct CDR3 sequences; its ten largest clones make up approximately 2.3%. The chain carries TRBV5-6 and TRBJ2-3; lacking DNA, the TRBD1 call made by TCRdb goes unchecked. The sequence came from a human donor with ulcerative colitis or Crohn's disease, or a healthy co-twin of an affected twin (not recorded which). The sequencing sample was made of blood. CDR3 sequence: CASSLGTGSYTDTQYF.